This is a list of T cell receptor beta chains from one sample in a study of cytomegalovirus exposure and HLA in healthy donors. Data came from immunoSEQ multiplex PCR; TCRdb stores just in-frame clones and leaves some out. The table records approximately 58,000 clones, over 85% of them present only once. Sequencing was carried out using PBMCs. Every receptor here comes from a woman younger than 35 in good health and CMV-seropositive. CDR3s include the opening cysteine and the closing phenylalanine or tryptophan. D genes are given only for firm matches. The size entry is marked missing in some rows and otherwise reads once, few, many or a size class.

d_gene	abundance	v_gene	j_gene	CDR3aa	CDR3nt
-	-	TRBV13	TRBJ2-7	CASSSSNRVSSYEQYF	TGTGCCAGCAGCTCGTCCAACAGGGTTAGCTCCTACGAGCAGTACTTC
-	-	TRBV11-2	TRBJ2-7	CASSLVGGARSYEQYF	TGTGCCAGCAGCTTAGTAGGGGGGGCGCGTTCCTACGAGCAGTACTTC
TRBD1	-	TRBV19	TRBJ1-4	CASSIPSGTGDEKLFF	TGTGCCAGTAGTATCCCCTCAGGGACAGGGGATGAAAAACTGTTTTTT
-	-	TRBV11-2	TRBJ1-2	CASSQRVGQGGGYTF	TGTGCCAGCAGCCAACGGGTGGGCCAGGGAGGAGGCTACACCTTC
TRBD1	-	TRBV11-2	TRBJ2-7	CASSAFGQVTSYEQYF	TGTGCCAGCAGCGCCTTCGGACAGGTAACCTCCTACGAGCAGTACTTC
-	-	TRBV15	TRBJ1-5	CATTRPPQPQHF	TGTGCCACCACCCGTCCCCCTCAGCCCCAGCATTTT
-	once	TRBV6-5	TRBJ2-1	CASSYTPGANEQFF	TGTGCCAGCAGTTACACCCCAGGGGCCAATGAGCAGTTCTTC
-	-	TRBV11-2	TRBJ2-7	CASTEWDNYEQYF	TGTGCCAGCACCGAATGGGACAACTACGAGCAGTACTTC
TRBD1	once	TRBV25-1	TRBJ1-2	CASSEYGRDRVDGYTF	TGTGCCAGCAGTGAATATGGTCGGGACAGGGTGGATGGCTACACCTTC
-	once	TRBV7-9	TRBJ1-4	CASRSGLGEKLFF	TGTGCCAGCAGAAGCGGACTGGGTGAAAAACTGTTTTTT
-	-	TRBV5-1	TRBJ1-1	CASSLVQGNGEAFF	TGCGCCAGCAGCTTGGTGCAGGGCAATGGTGAAGCTTTCTTT
-	-	TRBV7-2	TRBJ1-1	CASRLSSVNTEAFF	TGTGCCAGCAGGTTGTCTTCGGTGAACACTGAAGCTTTCTTT
-	once	TRBV5-1	TRBJ2-3	CASIREPGSDTQYF	TGCGCCAGCATCCGGGAACCGGGCTCAGATACGCAGTATTTT
-	-	TRBV4-3	TRBJ2-2	CASSQDRARGTAGELFF	TGCGCCAGCAGCCAAGATAGGGCCAGGGGAACCGCCGGGGAGCTGTTTTTT